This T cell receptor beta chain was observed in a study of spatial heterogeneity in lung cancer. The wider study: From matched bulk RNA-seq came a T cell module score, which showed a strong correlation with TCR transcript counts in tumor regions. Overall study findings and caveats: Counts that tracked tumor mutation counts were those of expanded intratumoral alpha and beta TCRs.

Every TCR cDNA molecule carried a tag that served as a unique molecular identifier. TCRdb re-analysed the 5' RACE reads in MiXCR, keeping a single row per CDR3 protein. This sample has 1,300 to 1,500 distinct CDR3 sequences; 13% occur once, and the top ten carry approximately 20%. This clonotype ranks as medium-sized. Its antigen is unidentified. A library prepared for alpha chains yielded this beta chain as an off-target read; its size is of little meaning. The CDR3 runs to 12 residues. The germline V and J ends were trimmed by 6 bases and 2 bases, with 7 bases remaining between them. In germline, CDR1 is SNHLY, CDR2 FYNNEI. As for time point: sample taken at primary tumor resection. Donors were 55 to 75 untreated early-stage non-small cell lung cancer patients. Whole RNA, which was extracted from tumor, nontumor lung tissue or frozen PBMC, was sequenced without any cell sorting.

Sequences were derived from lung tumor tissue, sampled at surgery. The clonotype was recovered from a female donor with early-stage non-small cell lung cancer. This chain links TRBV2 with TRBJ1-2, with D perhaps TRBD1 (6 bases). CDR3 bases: TGTGCCAGCAGCGGACAGAACTATGGCTACACCTTC. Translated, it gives CASSGQNYGYTF.